This T cell receptor (beta chain) came from a study of blood T cell repertoires in COVID-19. CDR3 size: 16 residues. Germline-derived CDR1 and CDR2 are MDHEN and SYDVKM. V shed 8 bases and J shed 0 bases, with 17 bases lying between them. Cohorts were determined from participant-reported clinical history. Sequencing used immunoSEQ multiplex PCR; TCRdb keeps in-frame clones, though not all of them. The sample lists about 280,000 clones, roughly 85% seen once, with under 3% in the top ten. The sequenced sample consisted of PBMCs or T cells enriched from blood (not recorded which). This TCR was sampled from a woman in her fifties or sixties who had recovered from COVID-19. This chain uses TRBV28 with TRBJ1-5; possibly TRBD1 for D (5 bases). The CDR3, as DNA: TGTGCCAGCTCCCCCCCGGAGGGGAATAGCAATCAGCCCCAGCATTTT. This translates into CASSPPEGNSNQPQHF.